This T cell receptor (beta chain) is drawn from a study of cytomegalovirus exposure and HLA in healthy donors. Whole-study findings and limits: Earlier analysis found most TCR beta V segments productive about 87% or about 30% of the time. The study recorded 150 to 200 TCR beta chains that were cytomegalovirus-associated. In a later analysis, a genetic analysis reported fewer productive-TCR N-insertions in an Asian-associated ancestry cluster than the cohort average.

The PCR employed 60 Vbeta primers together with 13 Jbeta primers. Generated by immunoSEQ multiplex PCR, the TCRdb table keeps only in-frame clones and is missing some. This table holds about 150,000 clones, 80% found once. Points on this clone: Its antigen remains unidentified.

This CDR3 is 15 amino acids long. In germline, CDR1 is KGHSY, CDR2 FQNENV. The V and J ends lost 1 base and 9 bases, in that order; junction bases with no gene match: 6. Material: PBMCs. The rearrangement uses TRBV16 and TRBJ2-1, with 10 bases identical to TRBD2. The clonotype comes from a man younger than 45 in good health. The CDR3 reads CASSQFGLAAGEQFF. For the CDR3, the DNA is TGTGCCAGCAGCCAATTTGGACTAGCGGCAGGTGAGCAGTTCTTC.